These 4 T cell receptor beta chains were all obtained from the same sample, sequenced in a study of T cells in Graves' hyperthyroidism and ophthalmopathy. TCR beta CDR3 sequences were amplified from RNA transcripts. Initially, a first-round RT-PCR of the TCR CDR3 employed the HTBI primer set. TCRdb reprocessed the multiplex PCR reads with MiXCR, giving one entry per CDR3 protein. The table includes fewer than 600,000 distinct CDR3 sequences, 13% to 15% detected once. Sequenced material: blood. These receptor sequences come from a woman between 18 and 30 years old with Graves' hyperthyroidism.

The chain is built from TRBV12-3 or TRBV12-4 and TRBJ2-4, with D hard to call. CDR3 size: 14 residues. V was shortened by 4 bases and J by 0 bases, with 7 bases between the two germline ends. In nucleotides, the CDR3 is TGTGCCAGCAGTTCTAGGCTAGCCAAAAACATTCAGTACTTC. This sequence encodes CASSSRLAKNIQYF.

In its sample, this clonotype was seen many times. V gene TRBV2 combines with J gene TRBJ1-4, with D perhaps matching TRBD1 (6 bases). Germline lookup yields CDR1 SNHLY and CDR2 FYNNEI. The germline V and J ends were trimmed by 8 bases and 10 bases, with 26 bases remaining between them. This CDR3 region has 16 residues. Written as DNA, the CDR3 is TGTGCCAGCGGTACTACCATGGACTCAAAAGGGGGAAAACTGTTTTTT. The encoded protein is CASGTTMDSKGGKLFF.

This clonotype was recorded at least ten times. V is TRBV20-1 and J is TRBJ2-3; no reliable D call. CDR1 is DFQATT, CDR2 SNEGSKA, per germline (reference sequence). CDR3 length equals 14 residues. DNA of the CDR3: TGCAGCGCCCTAGATCCCCTCCGCTTAGATACGCAGTATTTT. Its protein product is CSALDPLRLDTQYF.

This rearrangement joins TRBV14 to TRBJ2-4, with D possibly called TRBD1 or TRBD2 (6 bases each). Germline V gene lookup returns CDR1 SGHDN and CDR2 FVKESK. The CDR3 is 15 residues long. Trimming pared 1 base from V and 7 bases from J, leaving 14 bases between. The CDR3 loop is CASSQARQGRNIQYF. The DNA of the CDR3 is TGTGCCAGCAGCCAAGCTCGGCAGGGGAGGAACATTCAGTACTTC.